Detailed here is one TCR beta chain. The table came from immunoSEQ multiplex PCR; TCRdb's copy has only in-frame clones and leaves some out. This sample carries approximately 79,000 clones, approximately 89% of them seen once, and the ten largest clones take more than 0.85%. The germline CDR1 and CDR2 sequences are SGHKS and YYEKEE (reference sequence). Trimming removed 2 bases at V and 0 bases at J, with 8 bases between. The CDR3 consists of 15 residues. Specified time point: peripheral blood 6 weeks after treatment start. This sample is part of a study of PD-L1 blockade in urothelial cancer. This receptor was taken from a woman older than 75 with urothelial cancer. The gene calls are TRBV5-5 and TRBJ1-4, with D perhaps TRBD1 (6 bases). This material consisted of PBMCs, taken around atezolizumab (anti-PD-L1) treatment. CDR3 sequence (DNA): TGTGCCAGCAGCTTCACAGGGACAACTAATGAAAAACTGTTTTTT. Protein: CASSFTGTTNEKLFF. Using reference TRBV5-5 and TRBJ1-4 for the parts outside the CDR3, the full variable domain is DAGVTQSPTHLIKTRGQQVTLRCSPISGHKSVSWYQQVLGQGPQFIFQYYEKEERGRGNFPDRFSARQFPNYSSELNVNALLLGDSALYLCASSFTGTTNEKLFFGSGTQLSVL.